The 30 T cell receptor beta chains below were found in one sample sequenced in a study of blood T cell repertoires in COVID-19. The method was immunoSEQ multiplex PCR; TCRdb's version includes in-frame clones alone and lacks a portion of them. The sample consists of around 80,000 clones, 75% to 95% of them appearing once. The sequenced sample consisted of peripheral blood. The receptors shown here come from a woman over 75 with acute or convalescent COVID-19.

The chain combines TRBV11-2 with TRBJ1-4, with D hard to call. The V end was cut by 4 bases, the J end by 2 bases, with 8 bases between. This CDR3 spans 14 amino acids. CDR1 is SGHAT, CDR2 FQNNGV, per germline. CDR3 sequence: CASSSRRTNEKLFF. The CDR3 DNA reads TGTGCCAGCAGCTCTAGAAGGACTAATGAAAAACTGTTTTTT.

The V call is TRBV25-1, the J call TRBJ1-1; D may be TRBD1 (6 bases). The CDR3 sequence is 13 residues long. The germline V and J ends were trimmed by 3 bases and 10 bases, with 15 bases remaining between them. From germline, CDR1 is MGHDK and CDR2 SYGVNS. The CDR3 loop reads CASSDLRGRGAFF. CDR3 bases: TGTGCCAGCAGTGATTTAAGGGGCAGGGGAGCTTTCTTT.

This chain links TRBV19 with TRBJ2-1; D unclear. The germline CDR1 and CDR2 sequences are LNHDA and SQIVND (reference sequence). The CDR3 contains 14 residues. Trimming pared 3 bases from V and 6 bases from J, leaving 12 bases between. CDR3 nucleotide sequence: TGTGCCAGTAGTATTCGGCTAGGTGGCAATGAGCAGTTCTTC. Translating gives CASSIRLGGNEQFF. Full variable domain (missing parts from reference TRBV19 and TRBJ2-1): DGGITQSPKYLFRKEGQNVTLSCEQNLNHDAMYWYRQDPGQGLRLIYYSQIVNDFQKGDIAEGYSVSREKKESFPLTVTSAQKNPTAFYLCASSIRLGGNEQFFGPGTRLTVL.

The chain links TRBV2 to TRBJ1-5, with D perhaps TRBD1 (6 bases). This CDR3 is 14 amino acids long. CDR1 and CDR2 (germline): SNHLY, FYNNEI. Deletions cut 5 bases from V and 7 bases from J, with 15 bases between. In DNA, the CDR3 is TGTGCCAGCAGTACTCAGGGGTTGTGGCAGCCCCAGCATTTT. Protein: CASSTQGLWQPQHF.

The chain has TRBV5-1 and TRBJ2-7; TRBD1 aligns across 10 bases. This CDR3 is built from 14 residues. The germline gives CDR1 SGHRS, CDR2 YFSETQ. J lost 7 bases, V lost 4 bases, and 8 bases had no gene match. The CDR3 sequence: CASSRDRGLEEQYF. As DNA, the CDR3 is TGCGCCAGCAGCCGGGACAGGGGCTTGGAGGAGCAGTACTTC.

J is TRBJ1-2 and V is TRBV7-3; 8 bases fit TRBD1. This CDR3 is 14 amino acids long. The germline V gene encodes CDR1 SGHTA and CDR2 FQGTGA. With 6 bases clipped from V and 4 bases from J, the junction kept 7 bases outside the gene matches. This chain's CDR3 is CASSPGQGGYGYTF. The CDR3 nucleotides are TGTGCCAGCAGTCCCGGACAGGGAGGCTATGGCTACACCTTC.

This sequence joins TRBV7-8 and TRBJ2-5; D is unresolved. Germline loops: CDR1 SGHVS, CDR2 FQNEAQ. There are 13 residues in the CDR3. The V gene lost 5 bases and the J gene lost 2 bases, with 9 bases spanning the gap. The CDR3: CASSRTRQETQYF. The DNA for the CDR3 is TGTGCCAGCAGCCGGACGCGGCAAGAGACCCAGTACTTC.

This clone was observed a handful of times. The CDR3, as DNA: TGCGCCAGCAGCCTACGGGACAGGGATTCCTCGAAGCAGTTCTTC. It yields the protein CASSLRDRDSSKQFF. V usage is TRBV4-1 and J usage is TRBJ2-1; TRBD1 matches 9 bases. V dropped 4 bases and J dropped 11; count of bases not matched to a gene: 12. Germline V CDR1 and CDR2: MGHRA, YSYEKL. The CDR3 spans 15 residues.

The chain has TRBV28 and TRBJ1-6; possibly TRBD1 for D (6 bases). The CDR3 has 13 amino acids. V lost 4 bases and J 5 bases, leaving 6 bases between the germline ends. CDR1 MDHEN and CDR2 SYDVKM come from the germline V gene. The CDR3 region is CASSYRDNSPLHF. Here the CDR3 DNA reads TGTGCCAGCAGTTACAGGGATAATTCACCCCTCCACTTT. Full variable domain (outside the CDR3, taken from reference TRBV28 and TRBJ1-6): DVKVTQSSRYLVKRTGEKVFLECVQDMDHENMFWYRQDPGLGLRLIYFSYDVKMKEKGDIPEGYSVSREKKERFSLILESASTNQTSMYLCASSYRDNSPLHFGNGTRLTVT.

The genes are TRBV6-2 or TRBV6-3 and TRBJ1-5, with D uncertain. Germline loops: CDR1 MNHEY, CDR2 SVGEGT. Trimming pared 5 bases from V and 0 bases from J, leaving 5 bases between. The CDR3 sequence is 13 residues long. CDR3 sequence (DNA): TGTGCCAGCAGTACAAATAGCAATCAGCCCCAGCATTTT. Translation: CASSTNSNQPQHF.

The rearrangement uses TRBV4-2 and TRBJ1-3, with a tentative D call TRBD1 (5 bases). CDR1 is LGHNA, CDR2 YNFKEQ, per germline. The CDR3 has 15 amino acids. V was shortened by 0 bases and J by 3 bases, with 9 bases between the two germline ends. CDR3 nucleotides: TGTGCCAGCAGCCAAGATCGGGGGAATGGAAACACCATATATTTT. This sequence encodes CASSQDRGNGNTIYF.

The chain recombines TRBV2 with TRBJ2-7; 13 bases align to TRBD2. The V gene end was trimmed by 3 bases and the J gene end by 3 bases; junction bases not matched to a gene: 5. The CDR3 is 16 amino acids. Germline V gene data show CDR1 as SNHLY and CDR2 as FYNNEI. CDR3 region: CASSDGWTSGSYEQYF. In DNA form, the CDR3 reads TGTGCCAGCAGTGATGGGTGGACTAGCGGGAGCTACGAGCAGTACTTC. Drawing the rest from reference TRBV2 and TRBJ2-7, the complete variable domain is EPEVTQTPSHQVTQMGQEVILRCVPISNHLYFYWYRQILGQKVEFLVSFYNNEISEKSEIFDDQFSVERPDGSNFTLKIRSTKLEDSAMYFCASSDGWTSGSYEQYFGPGTRLTVT.

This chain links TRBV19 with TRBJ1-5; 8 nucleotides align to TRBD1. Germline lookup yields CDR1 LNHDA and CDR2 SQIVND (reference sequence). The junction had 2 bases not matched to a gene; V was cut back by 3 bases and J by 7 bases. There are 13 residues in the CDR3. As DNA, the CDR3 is TGTGCCAGTAGTATCCAGGGGGCGCAGCCCCAGCATTTT. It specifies CASSIQGAQPQHF.

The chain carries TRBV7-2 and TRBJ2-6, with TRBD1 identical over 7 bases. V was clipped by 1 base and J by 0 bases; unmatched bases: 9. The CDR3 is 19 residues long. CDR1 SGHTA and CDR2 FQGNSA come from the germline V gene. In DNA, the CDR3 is TGTGCCAGCAGCTTAGTGAGACAGGGTTCCTTCTCTGGGGCCAACGTCCTGACTTTC. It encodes CASSLVRQGSFSGANVLTF.

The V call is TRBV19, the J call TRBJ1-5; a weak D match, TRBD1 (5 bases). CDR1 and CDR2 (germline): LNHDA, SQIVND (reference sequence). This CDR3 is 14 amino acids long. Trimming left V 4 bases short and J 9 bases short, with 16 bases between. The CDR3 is CASSTPRATRPQHF. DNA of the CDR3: TGTGCCAGTAGTACGCCCAGGGCCACACGGCCCCAGCATTTT.

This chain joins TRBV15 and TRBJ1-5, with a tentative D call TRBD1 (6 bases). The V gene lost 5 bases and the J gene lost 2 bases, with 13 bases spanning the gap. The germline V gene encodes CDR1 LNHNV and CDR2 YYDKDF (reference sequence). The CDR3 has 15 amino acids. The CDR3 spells CATSGKQGGNQPQHF. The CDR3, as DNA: TGTGCCACCAGCGGAAAACAGGGAGGCAATCAGCCCCAGCATTTT.

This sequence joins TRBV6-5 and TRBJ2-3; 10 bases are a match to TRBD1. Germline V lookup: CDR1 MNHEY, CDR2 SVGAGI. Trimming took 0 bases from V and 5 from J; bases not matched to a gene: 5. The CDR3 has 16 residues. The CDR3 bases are TGTGCCAGCAGTTACTCGTCCGGGACAGGGGTAGATACGCAGTATTTT. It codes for CASSYSSGTGVDTQYF.

CDR3 DNA sequence: TGCGCCAGCAGCTTGGGGGGCACGGGCAATCAGCCCCAGCATTTT. This translates into CASSLGGTGNQPQHF. The V gene is TRBV5-1, the J gene TRBJ1-5; tentatively, D is TRBD1 (5 bases). V lost 0 bases to trimming and J lost 2 bases, with 9 bases between them. There are 15 residues in the CDR3. Looked up from germline, CDR1 is SGHRS and CDR2 is YFSETQ. Full variable domain (outside the CDR3, taken from reference TRBV5-1 and TRBJ1-5): KAGVTQTPRYLIKTRGQQVTLSCSPISGHRSVSWYQQTPGQGLQFLFEYFSETQRNKGNFPGRFSGRQFSNSRSEMNVSTLELGDSALYLCASSLGGTGNQPQHFGDGTRLSIL.

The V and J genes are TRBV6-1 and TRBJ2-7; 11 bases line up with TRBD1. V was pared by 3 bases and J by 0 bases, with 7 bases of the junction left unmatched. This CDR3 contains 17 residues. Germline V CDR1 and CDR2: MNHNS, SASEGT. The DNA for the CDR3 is TGTGCCAGCAGTGACTTTAGGGGACAGGGGGACTCCTACGAGCAGTACTTC. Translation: CASSDFRGQGDSYEQYF.

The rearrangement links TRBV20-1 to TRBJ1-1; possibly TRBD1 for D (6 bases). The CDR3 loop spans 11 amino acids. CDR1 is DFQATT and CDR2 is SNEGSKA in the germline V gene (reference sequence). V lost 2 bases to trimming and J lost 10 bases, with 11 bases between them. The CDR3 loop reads CSARSDSLAFF. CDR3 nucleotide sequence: TGCAGTGCTAGATCGGACAGCTTAGCTTTCTTT.

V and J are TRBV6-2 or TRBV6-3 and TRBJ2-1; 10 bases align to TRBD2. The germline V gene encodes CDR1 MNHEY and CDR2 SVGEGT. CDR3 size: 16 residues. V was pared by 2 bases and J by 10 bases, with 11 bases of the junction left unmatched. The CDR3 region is CASSYPSGVAGGEQFF. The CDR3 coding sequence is TGTGCCAGCAGTTACCCTTCGGGGGTAGCGGGAGGAGAGCAGTTCTTC.

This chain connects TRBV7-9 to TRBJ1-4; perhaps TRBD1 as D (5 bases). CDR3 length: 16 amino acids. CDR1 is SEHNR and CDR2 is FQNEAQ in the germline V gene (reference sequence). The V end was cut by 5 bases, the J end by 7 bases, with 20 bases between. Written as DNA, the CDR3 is TGTGCCAGCAGCCTGGCTCTAGGGGAAAGAAGTGAAAAACTGTTTTTT. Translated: CASSLALGERSEKLFF.

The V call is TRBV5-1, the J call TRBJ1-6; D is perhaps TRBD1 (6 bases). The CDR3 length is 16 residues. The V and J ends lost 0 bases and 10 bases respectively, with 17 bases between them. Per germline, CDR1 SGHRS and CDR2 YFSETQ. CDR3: CASSLGGPGEGSPLHF. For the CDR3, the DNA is TGCGCCAGCAGCTTGGGCGGCCCAGGGGAGGGCTCACCCCTCCACTTT. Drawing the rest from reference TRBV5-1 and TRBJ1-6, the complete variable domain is KAGVTQTPRYLIKTRGQQVTLSCSPISGHRSVSWYQQTPGQGLQFLFEYFSETQRNKGNFPGRFSGRQFSNSRSEMNVSTLELGDSALYLCASSLGGPGEGSPLHFGNGTRLTVT.

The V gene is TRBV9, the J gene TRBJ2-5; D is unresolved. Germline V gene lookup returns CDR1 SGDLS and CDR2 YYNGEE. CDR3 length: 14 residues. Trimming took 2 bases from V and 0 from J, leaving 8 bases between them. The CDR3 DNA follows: TGTGCCAGCAGCGTCACACCGTACCAAGAGACCCAGTACTTC. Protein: CASSVTPYQETQYF.

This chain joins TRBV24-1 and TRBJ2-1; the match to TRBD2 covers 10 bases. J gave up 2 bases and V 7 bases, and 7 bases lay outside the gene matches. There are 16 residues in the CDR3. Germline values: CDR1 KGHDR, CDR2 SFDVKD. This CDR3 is CATSGLAGVPYNEQFF. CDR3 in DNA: TGTGCCACCAGCGGCCTAGCGGGAGTCCCCTACAATGAGCAGTTCTTC.

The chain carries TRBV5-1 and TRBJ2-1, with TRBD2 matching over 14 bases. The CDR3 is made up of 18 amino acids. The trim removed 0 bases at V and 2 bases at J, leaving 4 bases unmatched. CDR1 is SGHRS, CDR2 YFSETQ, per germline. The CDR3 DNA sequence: TGCGCCAGCAGCTTGGGACTAGCGGGGGGGCAGGCCTACAATGAGCAGTTCTTC. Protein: CASSLGLAGGQAYNEQFF.

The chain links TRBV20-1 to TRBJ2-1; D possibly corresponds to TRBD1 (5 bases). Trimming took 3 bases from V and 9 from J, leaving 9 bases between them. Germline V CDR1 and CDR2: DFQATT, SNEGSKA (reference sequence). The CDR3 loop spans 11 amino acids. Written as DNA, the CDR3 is TGCAGTGCTAGTTTTGGGGCTGAGCAGTTCTTC. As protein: CSASFGAEQFF.

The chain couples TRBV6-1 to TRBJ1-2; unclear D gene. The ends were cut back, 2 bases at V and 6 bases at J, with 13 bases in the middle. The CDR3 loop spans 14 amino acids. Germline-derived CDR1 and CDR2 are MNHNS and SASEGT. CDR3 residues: CASSETFQRNGYTF. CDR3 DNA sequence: TGTGCCAGCAGTGAAACTTTCCAGAGGAATGGCTACACCTTC.

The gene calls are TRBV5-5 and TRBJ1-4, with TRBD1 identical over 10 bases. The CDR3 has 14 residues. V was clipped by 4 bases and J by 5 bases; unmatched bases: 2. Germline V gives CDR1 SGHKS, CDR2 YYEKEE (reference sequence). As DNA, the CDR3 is TGTGCCAGCAGCCGGACAGGGGGAAATGAAAAACTGTTTTTT. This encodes CASSRTGGNEKLFF.

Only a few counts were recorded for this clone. The CDR3 DNA is TGTGCCAGCAGCATGAGTAGGGGACTTCTAGGTGGCTACACCTTC. Protein product: CASSMSRGLLGGYTF. The chain couples TRBV9 to TRBJ1-2; possibly TRBD1 for D (5 bases). V lost 4 bases and J lost 7, with 20 bases in between. The CDR3 is 15 residues long. Germline V gene lookup returns CDR1 SGDLS and CDR2 YYNGEE.